This TCR beta chain comes out of a study of CD8 T cells in Susac syndrome. This clonotype was seen more than once but under ten times. RNA, at about 0.45 to 1 ug, was reverse transcribed with random hexamers. An immunoSEQ multiplex PCR amplified TCR beta CDR3 over 54 Vbeta and 13 Jbeta. TCRdb analysed the immunoSEQ multiplex PCR reads with MiXCR anew, one entry per CDR3 protein. The sample holds about 400,000 distinct CDR3 sequences, 85% seen once. Germline CDR1 MNHNS, CDR2 SASEGT. The CDR3 spans 15 residues. V trimming: 5 bases; J trimming: 8 bases; junction bases outside the gene matches: 7. The clonotype comes from a human donor with multiple sclerosis. The sequenced sample was CD8+ T cells from PBMCs. The V and J genes are TRBV6-1 and TRBJ2-1; 12 positions agree with TRBD2. CDR3 nucleotide sequence: TGTGCCAGCAGTCCGACTAGCGGGAGTCTAGATGAGCAGTTCTTC. Translating gives CASSPTSGSLDEQFF.